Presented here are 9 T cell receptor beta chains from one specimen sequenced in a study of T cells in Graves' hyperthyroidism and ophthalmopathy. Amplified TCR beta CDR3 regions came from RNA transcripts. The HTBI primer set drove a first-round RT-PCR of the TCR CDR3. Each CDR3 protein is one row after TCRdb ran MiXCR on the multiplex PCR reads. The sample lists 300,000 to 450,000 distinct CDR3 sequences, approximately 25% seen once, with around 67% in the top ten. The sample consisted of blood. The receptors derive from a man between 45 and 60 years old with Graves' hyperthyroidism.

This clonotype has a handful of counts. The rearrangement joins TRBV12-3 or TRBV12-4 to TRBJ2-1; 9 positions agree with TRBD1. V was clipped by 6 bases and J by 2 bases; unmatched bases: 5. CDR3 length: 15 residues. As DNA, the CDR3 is TGTGCCAGCAGACCGGGACAGGGAGCCTACAATGAGCAGTTCTTC. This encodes CASRPGQGAYNEQFF.

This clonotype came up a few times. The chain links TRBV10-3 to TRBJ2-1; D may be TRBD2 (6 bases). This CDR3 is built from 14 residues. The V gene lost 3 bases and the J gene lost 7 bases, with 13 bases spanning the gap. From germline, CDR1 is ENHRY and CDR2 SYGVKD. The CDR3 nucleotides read TGTGCCATCAGTGATAGCGGAGGAGGGAATGAGCAGTTCTTC. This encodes CAISDSGGGNEQFF.

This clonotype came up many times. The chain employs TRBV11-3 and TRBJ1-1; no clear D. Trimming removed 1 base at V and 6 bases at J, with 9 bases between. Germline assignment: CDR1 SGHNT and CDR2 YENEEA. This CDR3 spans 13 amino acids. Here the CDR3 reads CASSLVPGPEAFF. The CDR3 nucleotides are TGTGCCAGCAGCTTAGTCCCTGGGCCTGAAGCTTTCTTT.

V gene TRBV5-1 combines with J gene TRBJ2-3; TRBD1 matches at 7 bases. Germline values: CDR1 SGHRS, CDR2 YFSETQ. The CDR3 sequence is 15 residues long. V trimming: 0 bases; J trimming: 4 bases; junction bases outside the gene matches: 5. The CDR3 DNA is TGCGCCAGCAGCTTGGGGAGGCAGGGGGCAGATACGCAGTATTTT. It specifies CASSLGRQGADTQYF.

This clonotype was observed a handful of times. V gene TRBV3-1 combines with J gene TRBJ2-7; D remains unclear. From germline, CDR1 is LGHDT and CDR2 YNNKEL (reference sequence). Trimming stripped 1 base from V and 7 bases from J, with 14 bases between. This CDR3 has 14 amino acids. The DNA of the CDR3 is TGTGCCAGCAGCCAAGGTGTAGGGAAAAGAGAGCAGTACTTC. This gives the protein CASSQGVGKREQYF.

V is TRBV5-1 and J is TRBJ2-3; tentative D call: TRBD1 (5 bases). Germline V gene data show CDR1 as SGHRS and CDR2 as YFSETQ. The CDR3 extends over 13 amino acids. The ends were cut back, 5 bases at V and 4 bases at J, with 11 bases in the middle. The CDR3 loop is CASRVGAADTQYF. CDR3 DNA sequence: TGCGCCAGCAGAGTAGGGGCCGCAGATACGCAGTATTTT.

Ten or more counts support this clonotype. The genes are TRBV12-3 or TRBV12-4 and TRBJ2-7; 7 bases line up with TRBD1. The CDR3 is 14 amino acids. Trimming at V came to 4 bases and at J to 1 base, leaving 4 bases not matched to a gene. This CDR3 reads CASSSWDRSYEQYF. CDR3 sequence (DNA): TGTGCCAGCAGTTCCTGGGACAGATCCTACGAGCAGTACTTC.

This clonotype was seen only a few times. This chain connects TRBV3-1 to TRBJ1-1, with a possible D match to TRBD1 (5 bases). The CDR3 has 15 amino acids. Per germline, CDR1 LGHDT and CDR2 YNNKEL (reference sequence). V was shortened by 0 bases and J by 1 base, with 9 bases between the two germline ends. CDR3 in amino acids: CASSQDQRGNTEAFF. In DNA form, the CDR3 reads TGTGCCAGCAGCCAAGATCAAAGGGGGAACACTGAAGCTTTCTTT.

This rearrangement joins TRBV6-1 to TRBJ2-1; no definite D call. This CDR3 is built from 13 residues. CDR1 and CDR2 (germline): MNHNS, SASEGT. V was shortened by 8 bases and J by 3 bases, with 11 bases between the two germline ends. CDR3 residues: CASDARDYNEQFF. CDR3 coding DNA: TGTGCCAGCGACGCTAGGGACTACAATGAGCAGTTCTTC.